This T cell receptor (beta chain) stems from a study of T-cell memory formation after mild COVID-19. In this sample, this clonotype turned up a few times. Its antigen is undetermined. Study-level findings and limits: Memory cells collected pre-infection included some clones that later responded, suggesting cross-reactive memory joined. Clones shrinking from day 15 to 85 showed even CD4/CD8 mixes; later expanders tilted CD4+.

5'RACE with constant-segment primers yielded barcoded, UMI-tagged TCR alpha and TCR beta cDNA libraries. Using its own MiXCR run on the 5' RACE reads, TCRdb lists one record per CDR3 protein. The repertoire includes approximately 390,000 distinct CDR3 sequences, roughly 15% of them detected once, and 20% to 25% sits in the top ten. V lost 0 bases and J 8 bases, leaving 16 bases between the germline ends. This CDR3 has 16 residues. Germline lookup yields CDR1 SEHNR and CDR2 FQNEAQ (reference sequence). This receptor was identified in a man in his late teens or twenties who had mild COVID-19 (a few samples of this study predate the infection). Cell type and time point are not known. Sequencing was carried out using PBMCs or a T cell subset sorted from them (not recorded which). V is TRBV7-9 and J is TRBJ1-4; D possibly corresponds to TRBD1 (6 bases). CDR3 loop: CASSLARGGAREKLFF. CDR3 nucleotide sequence: TGTGCCAGCAGCTTAGCGCGCGGGGGCGCCAGGGAAAAACTGTTTTTT.